This T cell receptor beta chain was captured by sequencing in a study of shared clonotypes between healthy human individuals. As regards this clone: Its specificity is unknown.

The table came from immunoSEQ multiplex PCR; TCRdb's copy has only in-frame clones and leaves some out. This table has approximately 1.5 million clones, under 99% appearing once. The study, taken as a whole, reports: Sequencing of the sorted subsets was shown by rarefaction to be incomplete despite large depth.

The CDR3 totals 14 residues. Trimming cost V 7 bases and J 4 bases, with 14 bases left between them. Per the germline V gene, CDR1 is SGHKS and CDR2 is YYEKEE (reference sequence). The TCR comes from a man in his thirties or forties in good health. Sequencing was carried out using naive CD4+ T cells sorted from blood. Described subset: CD45RA+ positively selected. V usage is TRBV5-5 and J usage is TRBJ1-4; unclear D gene. The CDR3 nucleotides read TGTGCCAGCGACACGGGTCCATTTAATGAAAAACTGTTTTTT. It yields the protein CASDTGPFNEKLFF. The variable domain in full, with the rest retrieved from reference TRBV5-5 and TRBJ1-4, is DAGVTQSPTHLIKTRGQQVTLRCSPISGHKSVSWYQQVLGQGPQFIFQYYEKEERGRGNFPDRFSARQFPNYSSELNVNALLLGDSALYLCASDTGPFNEKLFFGSGTQLSVL.